The 24 T cell receptor beta chains below were found in one sample sequenced in a study of Graves' ophthalmopathy and Graves' hyperthyroidism. The authors amplified TCR beta CDR3 regions, and they did so from RNA transcripts for repertoire sequencing. Following a first-round RT-PCR that used HTBI primers, a second-round multiplex PCR was carried out. TCRdb itself ran the multiplex PCR reads through MiXCR, one entry per CDR3 protein. The table has 350,000 to 450,000 distinct CDR3 sequences, about 21% seen once. Sample: peripheral blood. These receptor sequences come from a woman under 30 with stable Graves' hyperthyroidism.

In its sample, this clonotype was seen many times. The chain uses TRBV20-1 and TRBJ2-7, with D uncertain. The CDR3 contains 14 residues. V lost 0 bases to trimming and J lost 4 bases, with 13 bases between them. Germline CDR1 DFQATT, CDR2 SNEGSKA (reference sequence). The chain's CDR3 is CSARDDGRSYEQYF. Here the CDR3 DNA reads TGCAGTGCTAGAGATGACGGCCGTTCTTACGAGCAGTACTTC.

This clonotype was seen a handful of times. V usage is TRBV18 and J usage is TRBJ2-2; 7 nucleotides agree with TRBD2. Germline V lookup: CDR1 KGHSH, CDR2 LQKENI. J lost 1 base, V lost 3 bases, and 5 bases had no gene match. This CDR3 is built from 16 residues. In nucleotides, the CDR3 is TGTGCCAGCTCACCGGCGCTAGCGGAGAACACCGGGGAGCTGTTTTTT. It encodes CASSPALAENTGELFF.

This clonotype was counted many times. This chain connects TRBV15 to TRBJ2-5, with a tentative D call TRBD2 (5 bases). The CDR3 has 14 residues. Deletions cut 1 base from V and 5 bases from J, with 11 bases between. CDR1 and CDR2 (germline): LNHNV, YYDKDF (reference sequence). This CDR3 reads CATSRVRDWETQYF. The CDR3, as DNA: TGTGCCACCAGCAGAGTACGGGATTGGGAGACCCAGTACTTC.

Notes on this clonotype: A read error may explain this, as a much larger clone is one base away. This sequence joins TRBV5-1 and TRBJ2-7; weak D call: TRBD2 (5 bases). CDR1 is SGHRS, CDR2 YFSETQ, per germline. The CDR3 is made up of 14 amino acids. The CDR3 here is CASHESGSSYEHYF. CDR3 DNA: TGCGCCAGCCACGAAAGCGGTAGCTCCTACGAGCATTACTTC.

The genes are TRBV4-3 and TRBJ1-2; possibly TRBD1 for D (6 bases). The V end lost 0 bases, the J end lost 5 bases, and 16 bases lay between the germline ends. Germline assignment: CDR1 LGHNA and CDR2 YSLEER. The CDR3 loop spans 16 amino acids. The CDR3 bases are TGCGCCAGCAGCCAAGATCGATCAGGGGCCCGGTATGGCTACACCTTC. Its translation: CASSQDRSGARYGYTF.

At least ten counts were recorded for this clonotype. V is TRBV29-1 and J is TRBJ2-7, with 7 nucleotides matching TRBD1. Germline-derived CDR1 and CDR2 are SQVTM and ANQGSEA. The length of the CDR3 is 16 residues. J lost 2 bases, V lost 6 bases, and 16 bases had no gene match. CDR3 nucleotide sequence: TGCAGCGTCGCTGGGACAGTCGTCCCACGGACCTACGAGCAGTACTTC. This encodes CSVAGTVVPRTYEQYF.

The chain couples TRBV20-1 to TRBJ1-5; D perhaps matches TRBD1 (6 bases). The V end was cut by 5 bases, the J end by 0 bases, with 11 bases between. CDR3 length: 14 amino acids. Germline V gene data show CDR1 as DFQATT and CDR2 as SNEGSKA (reference sequence). The CDR3, as DNA: TGCAGTGCTTCCGACAGGATTAGCAATCAGCCCCAGCATTTT. This translates into CSASDRISNQPQHF.

The sample holds many counts of this clonotype. A junction end diverges from the germline sequence, so it may reflect a read error. This sequence joins TRBV19 and TRBJ1-2; no reliable D call. Per the germline V gene, CDR1 is LNHDA and CDR2 is SQIVND (reference sequence). The CDR3 sequence is 12 residues long. Written as DNA, the CDR3 is TGTGCCAGTAGTATAGGAGAACGGGCGAGCTCCTTC. Amino acids: CASSIGERASSF.

This clonotype was counted many times. The CDR3 here is CASSPSGGDTGELFF. The CDR3 DNA reads as TGTGCCAGCAGTCCTAGCGGGGGAGACACCGGGGAGCTGTTTTTT. The chain combines TRBV12-3 or TRBV12-4 with TRBJ2-2; 10 positions agree with TRBD2. This CDR3 is built from 15 residues. V was pared by 5 bases and J by 3 bases, with 3 bases of the junction left unmatched.

Ten or more counts support this clonotype. V and J are TRBV11-2 and TRBJ2-7, with 9 bases aligning to TRBD2. This CDR3 contains 17 residues. V lost 7 bases and J lost 2; bases outside the gene matches: 15. From germline, CDR1 is SGHAT and CDR2 FQNNGV. The DNA for the CDR3 is TGTGCCAGCAAGGGATGGGGACGCGGGAGGGCAACCTACGAGCAGTACTTC. It encodes CASKGWGRGRATYEQYF.

This clonotype appeared many times. The rearrangement joins TRBV12-3 or TRBV12-4 to TRBJ2-4; D gene unclear. The CDR3 is 13 amino acids. Trimming shortened V by 6 bases and J by 4 bases, and 10 bases separated the two germline ends. CDR3 amino acids: CASSRLRKNIQYF. The CDR3 coding sequence is TGTGCCAGCAGCCGCCTACGGAAAAACATTCAGTACTTC.

This clonotype was seen many times. The V gene is TRBV7-2, the J gene TRBJ1-1, with a tentative D call TRBD1 (5 bases). CDR3 length: 15 amino acids. CDR1 and CDR2 (germline): SGHTA, FQGNSA. Deletions cut 7 bases from V and 3 bases from J, with 18 bases between. Written as DNA, the CDR3 is TGTGCCAGCACCATAGCCCCGGTCAGGGACACTGAAGCTTTCTTT. Its translation is CASTIAPVRDTEAFF.

This clonotype came up many times. This sequence joins TRBV6-2 or TRBV6-3 and TRBJ2-7; no definite D call. Between the trimmed V and J ends, which lost 6 bases and 2 bases, there was a span of 8 bases. Germline CDR1 reads MNHEY; CDR2 reads SVGEGT. The CDR3 has 12 residues. The CDR3 sequence is CASRPATYEQYF. Written as DNA, the CDR3 is TGTGCCAGCAGACCGGCCACCTACGAGCAGTACTTC.

Turning to this clonotype: This may arise from a read error, as a much more abundant clone is one base away. J is TRBJ2-1 and V is TRBV7-8; perhaps TRBD2 as D (6 bases). The germline V gene encodes CDR1 SGHVS and CDR2 FQNEAQ. The CDR3 is 15 residues long. CDR3 in amino acids: CSSRPQRASYNEQFF. The CDR3 DNA follows: TGTTCCAGCAGACCCCAGCGGGCCTCCTACAATGAGCAGTTCTTC.

This clonotype was recorded at least ten times. J is TRBJ2-5 and V is TRBV7-9; D might be TRBD1 (6 bases). V lost 1 base to trimming and J lost 1 base, with 10 bases between them. In germline, CDR1 is SEHNR, CDR2 FQNEAQ (reference sequence). This CDR3 comprises 15 residues. The CDR3 nucleotides read TGTGCCAGCAGCTTAGGTGGACAGAGCCAAGAGACCCAGTACTTC. Translating it yields CASSLGGQSQETQYF.

Many counts were recorded for this clonotype. The chain carries TRBV6-7 and TRBJ1-2; the D gene is possibly TRBD1 (5 bases). TRBV6-7 counts as an open reading frame of uncertain function. CDR3 length: 15 amino acids. V lost 0 bases and J 7 bases, leaving 15 bases between the germline ends. CDR3 nucleotides: TGTGCCAGCAGTTACTCGAAGCCCAGGGTCAGTGGCTACACCTTC. It is translated as CASSYSKPRVSGYTF.

The sample holds many counts of this clonotype. The J gene is TRBJ1-3, the V gene TRBV6-1; D unresolved. This CDR3 comprises 14 residues. From germline, CDR1 is MNHNS and CDR2 SASEGT. V lost 6 bases, J lost 4 bases, and 13 bases lay in between. The CDR3 here is CASRPDLGGNTIYF. As DNA, the CDR3 is TGTGCCAGCAGGCCGGACCTCGGCGGAAACACCATATATTTT.

This clonotype has ten or more counts. CDR3 region: CASSTRTGLGNQPQHF. CDR3 DNA: TGTGCCAGTAGTACCCGGACAGGGTTGGGCAATCAGCCCCAGCATTTT. The chain links TRBV19 to TRBJ1-5; 8 positions agree with TRBD1. This CDR3 contains 16 residues. CDR1 is LNHDA, CDR2 SQIVND, per germline (reference sequence). V was pared by 4 bases and J by 2 bases, with 7 bases of the junction left unmatched.

This clonotype occurred many times. The chain is built from TRBV25-1 and TRBJ2-5; 9 nucleotides line up with TRBD1. The CDR3 length is 13 residues. J lost 6 bases, V lost 8 bases, and 7 bases had no gene match. Germline assignment: CDR1 MGHDK and CDR2 SYGVNS. The CDR3: CASHRQGGQTQYF. DNA for the CDR3: TGTGCCAGCCACAGACAGGGGGGACAGACCCAGTACTTC.

This clonotype was found a few times. This chain connects TRBV28 to TRBJ2-5; tentatively, D is TRBD1 or TRBD2 (5 bases each). Germline CDR1 MDHEN, CDR2 SYDVKM. This CDR3 has 16 residues. Trimming took off 8 bases at V and 2 bases at J, with 21 bases between the two ends. The CDR3 region has the DNA TGTGCCAGCGACAGTATAAGGGGAGTGGGTCAAGAGACCCAGTACTTC. As protein: CASDSIRGVGQETQYF. The entire variable domain, with the rest obtained from reference TRBV28 and TRBJ2-5, is as follows: DVKVTQSSRYLVKRTGEKVFLECVQDMDHENMFWYRQDPGLGLRLIYFSYDVKMKEKGDIPEGYSVSREKKERFSLILESASTNQTSMYLCASDSIRGVGQETQYFGPGTRLLVL.

The J gene is TRBJ2-7, the V gene TRBV20-1; D is perhaps TRBD2 (7 bases). This CDR3 has 14 residues. Per the germline V gene, CDR1 is DFQATT and CDR2 is SNEGSKA (reference sequence). V lost 5 bases and J lost 5, with 19 bases in between. For the CDR3, the DNA is TGCAGTGCTGGGGGGGGCCCCGACAGGAACGAGCAGTACTTC. Protein sequence: CSAGGGPDRNEQYF.

This clonotype occurred many times. The chain carries TRBV6-5 and TRBJ2-5, with 10 bases matching TRBD1. This CDR3 region has 16 residues. Looked up from germline, CDR1 is MNHEY and CDR2 is SVGAGI. The J segment lost 2 bases and the V segment lost 2 bases, leaving 5 bases of the junction unmatched. This CDR3 reads CASSYAGTGVQETQYF. The CDR3 bases are TGTGCCAGCAGTTACGCCGGGACAGGGGTTCAAGAGACCCAGTACTTC.

The chain uses TRBV30 and TRBJ1-1; 10 bases align to TRBD1. In germline, CDR1 is GTSNPN, CDR2 SVGIG (reference sequence). J gave up 4 bases and V 5 bases, and 4 bases lay outside the gene matches. The CDR3 covers 13 residues. In DNA form, the CDR3 reads TGTGCCTGGGGGGGACAGGGGTCCACTGAAGCTTTCTTT. Protein: CAWGGQGSTEAFF.

The V call is TRBV24-1, the J call TRBJ2-2; 14 bases map to TRBD2. CDR1 KGHDR and CDR2 SFDVKD come from the germline V gene. The CDR3 is made up of 17 amino acids. V lost 7 bases to trimming and J lost 5 bases; unmatched junction nucleotides: 8. The CDR3 DNA reads TGTGCCACCAGCCAGACTAGCGGGGGGGCAAGGACCGGGGAGCTGTTTTTT. This codes for CATSQTSGGARTGELFF.